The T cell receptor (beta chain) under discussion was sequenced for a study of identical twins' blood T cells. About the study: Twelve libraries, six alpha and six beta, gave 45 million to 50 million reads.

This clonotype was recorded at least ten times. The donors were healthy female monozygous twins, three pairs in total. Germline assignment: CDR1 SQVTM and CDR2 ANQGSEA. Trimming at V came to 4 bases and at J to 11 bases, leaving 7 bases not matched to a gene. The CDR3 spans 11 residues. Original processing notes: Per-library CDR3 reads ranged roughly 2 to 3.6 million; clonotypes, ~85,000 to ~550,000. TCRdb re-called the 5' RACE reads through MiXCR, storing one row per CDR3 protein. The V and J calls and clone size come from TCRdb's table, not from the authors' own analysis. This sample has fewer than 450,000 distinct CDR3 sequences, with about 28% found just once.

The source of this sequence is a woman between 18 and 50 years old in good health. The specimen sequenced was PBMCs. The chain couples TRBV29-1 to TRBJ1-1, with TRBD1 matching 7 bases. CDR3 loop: CSVGGGSWAFF. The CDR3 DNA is TGCAGCGTTGGAGGGGGCTCTTGGGCTTTCTTT.